The rows below give T cell receptor beta chains drawn from one sample of a study of cytomegalovirus exposure and HLA in healthy donors. Repertoires were generated with immunoSEQ multiplex PCR, while TCRdb's copy carries only in-frame clones and drops some. The sample records fewer than 400,000 clones, approximately 90% being singletons. The material sequenced was PBMCs. Receptors originate from a woman between 18 and 30 years old in good health and CMV-seronegative. Each CDR3 is given with its conserved first and last residue.

V gene	CDR3 protein
TRBV27	CASSRTGASYEQYF
TRBV29-1	CSVEFSSGRNTF
TRBV7-2	CASSPTPAGGIYEQYF
TRBV10-1	CASVILTPTGNTIYF
TRBV30	CAWSAGTAPNTEAFF
TRBV18	CASSPSTGYATNEKLFF
TRBV7-2	CASSLGQGENEQFF
TRBV18	CASSPGQGAEGYTF
TRBV27	CASSSPGVAGGFYEQYF
TRBV27	CASSHTSGPKGYEQYF
TRBV9	CASSVRDRGIIEKLFF
TRBV7-9	CASSLREPFSPETQYF
TRBV7-2	CASSLMRQEQYF
TRBV9	CASSGLAGGETQYF
TRBV5-6	CASSFLTPAARENTQYF
TRBV7-8	CASSFRGQHEQYF
TRBV9	CASSVVGESTDTQYF
TRBV12-5	CASGLSNNNQPQHF
TRBV5-6	CASSSGRLAGEQYF